This T cell receptor beta chain was observed in a study of T cell clusters in autoimmune cytopenias. This clonotype is identified as medium-sized (0.01 to 0.1%) from frequency. This CDR3 is built from 13 residues. CDR1 is SGHKS, CDR2 YYEKEE, per germline (reference sequence). One tube held mixed TRB-A and TRB-B primer pools for touch-down PCR. TCRdb re-called the multiplex PCR reads and shows each CDR3 protein once, DNA omitted. The repertoire table contains roughly 6,500 distinct CDR3 sequences. Each sample's input was 200 to 300 ng genomic DNA, 40,000 or so genome equivalents. This same sample was also part of a study on T cell repertoires in aging, cancer and after chemotherapy. That publication notes: Rebound thymic output was suggested by rising median generation probability during chemotherapy in each cancer cohort.

Sequencing input: peripheral blood. The source is a human donor in good health. This chain links TRBV5-5 with TRBJ2-5; there is no DNA to check the TCRdb D call of TRBD2. Here the CDR3 reads CASSLAREETQYF.